This T cell receptor (beta chain) was found in a study of OX40 agonist ivuxolimab in advanced cancers. Across the study: Those treated in dose escalation had hepatocellular carcinoma, melanoma, renal cell cancer or head and neck cancer. Broader study findings: CD4+ T cells averaged fewer expanded clones than CD8+ T cells. The study observed clonal expansion of CD4+ and CD8+ blood T cells by week 6 at 0.1 to 3.0 mg/kg.

Samples of blood were obtained at baseline, on cycle 4 day 1, and on cycle 7 day 1. Notes on this clone: The antigen is undetermined.

The CDR3 extends over 17 amino acids. With V trimmed by 1 base and J by 6 bases, 6 bases remained unmatched. Germline-derived CDR1 and CDR2 are MDHEN and SYDVKM. Only in-frame clones appear in the TCRdb table, and some are missing; sequencing was by immunoSEQ multiplex PCR. The sample carries about 69,000 clones, around 90% recorded once. The sequenced sample was CD4+ or CD8+ T cells sorted from blood, obtained in a trial of the OX40 agonist ivuxolimab. V gene TRBV28 combines with J gene TRBJ2-2; TRBD2 aligns across 12 bases. The receptor was derived from an adult with an advanced solid tumor such as melanoma, head and neck, liver or kidney cancer. In DNA, the CDR3 is TGTGCCAGCAGTTTATATACTAGCGGGGGGACCGCCGGGGAGCTGTTTTTT. It encodes CASSLYTSGGTAGELFF.